This entry lists 17 T cell receptor beta chains sequenced from one sample in a study of memory CD4+ T cells and cytomegalovirus serostatus. TCRdb's table, derived via immunoSEQ multiplex PCR, lists solely in-frame clones and lacks some. Here the sample spans about 52,000 clones, about four fifths being singletons. The sort gate was single viable CD3+CD4+CD8-CD45RO+ cells for memory CD4+ T cells. The material sequenced was memory CD4+ T cells from blood. The origin of the receptors is an adult in good health and CMV-seropositive.

This sequence joins TRBV9 and TRBJ2-4; a weak D match, TRBD2 (6 bases). The CDR3 is 15 residues long. Germline loops: CDR1 SGDLS, CDR2 YYNGEE. Trimming took off 3 bases at V and 8 bases at J, with 18 bases between the two ends. DNA of the CDR3: TGTGCCAGCAGCGCCGACCCCCGGGGGTTGGACATTCAGTACTTC. It is translated as CASSADPRGLDIQYF. Full variable domain (remainder filled in from reference TRBV9 and TRBJ2-4): DSGVTQTPKHLITATGQRVTLRCSPRSGDLSVYWYQQSLDQGLQFLIQYYNGEERAKGNILERFSAQQFPDLHSELNLSSLELGDSALYFCASSADPRGLDIQYFGAGTRLSVL.

The V gene is TRBV5-6, the J gene TRBJ1-1; the D gene is possibly TRBD1 (6 bases). CDR1 SGHDT and CDR2 YYEEEE come from the germline V gene. The CDR3 contains 16 residues. With 0 bases removed from V and 4 bases from J, the gap between germline ends came to 16 bases. DNA for the CDR3: TGTGCCAGCAGCTTGGTAGGTCTGGGGGCCGGCACTGAAGCTTTCTTT. The encoded protein is CASSLVGLGAGTEAFF.

The rearrangement uses TRBV18 and TRBJ1-1; D call uncertain. The ends were cut back, 5 bases at V and 3 bases at J, with 16 bases in the middle. The CDR3 loop spans 15 amino acids. Per the germline V gene, CDR1 is KGHSH and CDR2 is LQKENI. CDR3 protein: CASSYARRKDTEAFF. CDR3 DNA sequence: TGTGCCAGCTCATATGCTCGGCGGAAGGACACTGAAGCTTTCTTT.

The V gene is TRBV27, the J gene TRBJ1-5, with D possibly TRBD1 on 5 matching bases. Germline-derived CDR1 and CDR2 are MNHEY and SMNVEV (reference sequence). V was shortened by 5 bases and J by 2 bases, with 13 bases between the two germline ends. This CDR3 is built from 15 residues. The CDR3 here is CASSMQGLGNQPQHF. The CDR3 DNA follows: TGTGCCAGCAGTATGCAGGGTTTAGGCAATCAGCCCCAGCATTTT.

The chain uses TRBV27 and TRBJ2-7; no reliable D call. The CDR3 is 12 residues long. The V and J ends lost 6 bases and 5 bases respectively, with 11 bases between them. Germline V gene lookup returns CDR1 MNHEY and CDR2 SMNVEV (reference sequence). CDR3 bases: TGTGCCAGCAGCCGAACATTGGACGAGCAGTACTTC. Amino acid sequence: CASSRTLDEQYF.

J is TRBJ2-7 and V is TRBV5-1, with D unresolved. The CDR3 runs to 14 residues. The germline CDR1 and CDR2 sequences are SGHRS and YFSETQ. Trimming took 1 base from V and 0 from J, leaving 8 bases between them. CDR3 nucleotide sequence: TGCGCCAGCAGCTTGAATCCTTTCTCCTACGAGCAGTACTTC. Translation gives CASSLNPFSYEQYF. Drawing the rest from reference TRBV5-1 and TRBJ2-7, the complete variable domain is KAGVTQTPRYLIKTRGQQVTLSCSPISGHRSVSWYQQTPGQGLQFLFEYFSETQRNKGNFPGRFSGRQFSNSRSEMNVSTLELGDSALYLCASSLNPFSYEQYFGPGTRLTVT.

J is TRBJ2-1 and V is TRBV10-1, with a weak D call TRBD2 (5 bases). Germline loops: CDR1 WNHNN, CDR2 SYGVQD (reference sequence). V was cut by 1 base and J by 9 bases, with 7 bases left in between. The CDR3 loop spans 12 amino acids. This CDR3 is CASSEFGVEQFF. CDR3 bases: TGCGCCAGCAGTGAGTTCGGGGTTGAGCAGTTCTTC.

The chain uses TRBV7-8 and TRBJ2-7; D is unresolved. The CDR3 totals 13 residues. Trimming left V 4 bases short and J 6 bases short, with 13 bases between. CDR1 and CDR2 from the germline V gene are SGHVS and FQNEAQ. The CDR3 sequence: CASSSFRVGEQYF. The DNA for the CDR3 is TGTGCCAGCAGCTCCTTCCGGGTCGGCGAGCAGTACTTC.

CDR3 loop: CASSSVTVVNYGYTF. The CDR3 coding sequence is TGTGCCAGCAGCTCAGTCACCGTCGTAAACTATGGCTACACCTTC. V usage is TRBV7-2 and J usage is TRBJ1-2; D unclear. Germline V lookup: CDR1 SGHTA, CDR2 FQGNSA. This CDR3 has 15 residues. The V and J ends lost 4 bases and 2 bases respectively, with 14 bases between them.

The rearrangement joins TRBV15 to TRBJ1-6; 7 bases align to TRBD1. V gave up 3 bases and J gave up 6 bases; unmatched junction bases: 2. The germline gives CDR1 LNHNV, CDR2 YYDKDF (reference sequence). The CDR3 contains 14 residues. The chain's CDR3 is CATSRDRFNSPLHF. The CDR3 DNA follows: TGTGCCACCAGCAGGGACAGGTTTAATTCACCCCTCCACTTT.

V usage is TRBV4-1 and J usage is TRBJ1-2; D not certain. The CDR3 has 14 amino acids. Trimming pared 0 bases from V and 4 bases from J, leaving 9 bases between. Germline CDR1 reads MGHRA; CDR2 reads YSYEKL. CDR3 region: CASSQEASFYGYTF. The CDR3 nucleotides are TGCGCCAGCAGCCAAGAAGCCAGCTTCTATGGCTACACCTTC.

J is TRBJ1-6 and V is TRBV5-1; D call uncertain. The CDR3 has 18 amino acids. Trimming pared 4 bases from V and 11 bases from J, leaving 28 bases between. Germline values: CDR1 SGHRS, CDR2 YFSETQ. CDR3 DNA sequence: TGCGCCAGCAGCGCTAATCCCCCGGGATTGGGAGCCGGGACACCCCTCCACTTT. It specifies CASSANPPGLGAGTPLHF. Drawing the rest from reference TRBV5-1 and TRBJ1-6, the complete variable domain is KAGVTQTPRYLIKTRGQQVTLSCSPISGHRSVSWYQQTPGQGLQFLFEYFSETQRNKGNFPGRFSGRQFSNSRSEMNVSTLELGDSALYLCASSANPPGLGAGTPLHFGNGTRLTVT.

The CDR3 reads CAISEHSSSGSFYSYQETQYF. As DNA, the CDR3 is TGTGCCATCAGTGAGCACTCGTCATCTGGATCTTTCTATTCGTACCAAGAGACCCAGTACTTC. The rearrangement links TRBV10-3 to TRBJ2-5; D ambiguous. This CDR3 contains 21 residues. Trimming took 2 bases from V and 0 from J, leaving 28 bases between them. Germline CDR1 is ENHRY and CDR2 is SYGVKD.

This clone was detected once. The rearrangement joins TRBV4-1 to TRBJ2-1, with TRBD2 matching over 11 bases. Germline lookup yields CDR1 MGHRA and CDR2 YSYEKL. The CDR3 loop spans 14 amino acids. With V trimmed by 5 bases and J by 9 bases, 6 bases remained unmatched. The CDR3 region is CASSGLAGPIEQFF. The DNA for the CDR3 is TGCGCCAGCAGCGGACTAGCGGGCCCGATTGAGCAGTTCTTC.

V usage is TRBV5-1 and J usage is TRBJ2-2, with D perhaps TRBD1 (5 bases). Germline-derived CDR1 and CDR2 are SGHRS and YFSETQ. This CDR3 has 16 residues. Between the trimmed V and J ends, which lost 4 bases and 4 bases, there was a span of 17 bases. CDR3 loop: CASSPVGQGGTGELFF. The DNA for the CDR3 is TGCGCCAGCAGCCCGGTCGGGCAGGGTGGCACCGGGGAGCTGTTTTTT.

The chain carries TRBV10-3 and TRBJ1-6; no clear D. With 4 bases removed from V and 7 bases from J, the gap between germline ends came to 11 bases. The germline gives CDR1 ENHRY, CDR2 SYGVKD. CDR3 length: 14 residues. CDR3 region: CAISVNPNNSPLHF. CDR3 DNA sequence: TGTGCCATCAGTGTTAATCCGAACAATTCACCCCTCCACTTT.

Turning to this clone: At one end, the junction sequence differs from germline, possibly due to a read error. CDR3 amino acids: CASSLTREGTQYF. CDR3 coding DNA: TGTGCTAGCAGCTTAACACGGGAGGGGACCCAGTACTTC. The gene calls are TRBV7-7 and TRBJ2-5; 8 nucleotides line up with TRBD2. Germline V gene data show CDR1 as SSHAT and CDR2 as FNYEAQ (reference sequence). This CDR3 is 13 amino acids long.